Presented here are 17 T cell receptor beta chains from one specimen sequenced in a study of T cell responses to AZD1222 COVID-19 vaccine (dated by TCRdb to about 2021). The library was prepared using the immunoSEQ multiplex PCR assay. TCRdb re-hosts the immuneACCESS table, in-frame sequences only. Its copies lack some clones; in the studies checked, an unresolved V gene accounts for under half of them, and the cause for the rest is not known. In all, the sample holds about 69,000 clones, and approximately 82% of those were seen once. The ten largest clonotypes hold around a quarter of the sample. The sample's time point label, in plain terms: about 28 days (+/-7) after the second vaccine dose. The sample was peripheral blood, taken 28 days after the second AZD1222 dose. The receptor set was obtained from an adult who received the AZD1222 COVID-19 vaccine.

The genes are TRBV19 and TRBJ1-2; 8 bases are shared with TRBD1. The CDR3 covers 15 residues. Trimming took 4 bases from V and 8 from J; bases not matched to a gene: 12. Germline loops: CDR1 LNHDA, CDR2 SQIVND (reference sequence). The DNA of the CDR3 is TGTGCCAGTAGTAACGGACAGGGTGTACTGGAGGGCTACACCTTC. It specifies CASSNGQGVLEGYTF.

The V gene is TRBV19, the J gene TRBJ2-6; 9 bases are a match to TRBD1. This CDR3 has 18 residues. After removal of 5 bases from V and 2 bases from J, the junction contained 10 bases not matched to a gene. Germline loops: CDR1 LNHDA, CDR2 SQIVND (reference sequence). This chain's CDR3 is CASSLTGGVITGANVLTF. The DNA of the CDR3 is TGTGCCAGTAGTCTGACAGGGGGTGTAATTACTGGGGCCAACGTCCTGACTTTC.

This rearrangement joins TRBV19 to TRBJ2-3; perhaps D is TRBD1 or TRBD2 (5 bases each). The CDR3 extends over 13 amino acids. Per the germline V gene, CDR1 is LNHDA and CDR2 is SQIVND (reference sequence). V lost 4 bases to trimming and J lost 8 bases, with 13 bases between them. The CDR3 spells CASSNRDGGTQYF. As DNA, the CDR3 is TGTGCCAGTAGTAACCGGGACGGTGGTACGCAGTATTTT.

The chain joins TRBV18 to TRBJ2-5; weak D call: TRBD2 (5 bases). The CDR3 loop spans 12 amino acids. With 6 bases removed from V and 7 bases from J, the gap between germline ends came to 12 bases. The germline V gene has CDR1 KGHSH and CDR2 LQKENI. The CDR3 sequence: CASSRVPGTQYF. The CDR3 bases are TGTGCCAGCTCGAGGGTCCCCGGGACCCAGTACTTC.

This chain uses TRBV6-4 with TRBJ2-3; 11 bases line up with TRBD2. The CDR3 runs 15 residues. Trimming at V came to 4 bases and at J to 4 bases, leaving 4 bases not matched to a gene. Germline V CDR1 and CDR2: MRHNA, SNTAGT. Here the CDR3 reads CASSAGTSGSDTQYF. CDR3 in DNA: TGTGCCAGCAGTGCCGGGACTAGCGGTTCAGATACGCAGTATTTT.

J is TRBJ1-1 and V is TRBV12-3 or TRBV12-4; D possibly corresponds to TRBD1 (5 bases). CDR3 size: 13 residues. Trimming pared 3 bases from V and 6 bases from J, leaving 11 bases between. The CDR3 protein is CASSLGRASEAFF. DNA for the CDR3: TGTGCCAGCAGTTTGGGCAGGGCCTCTGAAGCTTTCTTT.

The chain employs TRBV10-2 and TRBJ1-3; TRBD1 agrees at 7 bases. The CDR3 extends over 14 amino acids. From germline, CDR1 is WSHSY and CDR2 SAAADI. V shed 4 bases, J shed 2 bases, and the junction held 2 bases outside the gene matches. The DNA for the CDR3 is TGCGCCAGCAGTGCCACAGGGGCTGGAAACACCATATATTTT. Its translation is CASSATGAGNTIYF.

V usage is TRBV6-5 and J usage is TRBJ2-5; D possibly corresponds to TRBD1 (5 bases). Trimming took off 3 bases at V and 5 bases at J, with 10 bases between the two ends. Germline assignment: CDR1 MNHEY and CDR2 SVGAGI. The CDR3 length is 13 residues. The CDR3 nucleotides are TGTGCCAGCAGTTATACCAGGGTGGAGACCCAGTACTTC. Its translation is CASSYTRVETQYF.

The chain employs TRBV6-5 and TRBJ1-2; D not resolved. Looked up from germline, CDR1 is MNHEY and CDR2 is SVGAGI. The V gene lost 7 bases and the J gene lost 8 bases, with 14 bases spanning the gap. CDR3 length equals 12 residues. CDR3 sequence (DNA): TGTGCCAGCACCCCCGAAAGCGGGGGCTACACCTTC. The encoded protein is CASTPESGGYTF.

This clone was seen more than once but under ten times. The rearrangement uses TRBV4-1 and TRBJ1-1; D is undetermined. The V end was cut by 1 base, the J end by 5 bases, with 11 bases between. This CDR3 is 14 amino acids long. The germline CDR1 and CDR2 sequences are MGHRA and YSYEKL. Here the CDR3 reads CASSQVRSRTEAFF. CDR3 sequence (DNA): TGCGCCAGCAGCCAAGTAAGGTCGCGGACTGAAGCTTTCTTT.

The CDR3 loop reads CAWSVGGSSTDTQYF. CDR3 in DNA: TGTGCCTGGAGTGTAGGGGGATCTAGCACAGATACGCAGTATTTT. The V gene is TRBV30, the J gene TRBJ2-3, with a tentative D call TRBD1 (6 bases). Trimming removed 0 bases from V and 0 bases from J, with 10 bases in between. CDR1 and CDR2 from the germline V gene are GTSNPN and SVGIG (reference sequence). This CDR3 is 15 amino acids long.

This clone was recorded at least ten times. The rearrangement uses TRBV2 and TRBJ1-1; no reliable D call. The CDR3 extends over 14 amino acids. Germline V lookup: CDR1 SNHLY, CDR2 FYNNEI. Trimming left V 7 bases short and J 0 bases short, with 12 bases between. CDR3 nucleotides: TGTGCCAGCAACAGTTTTCAGGTGAACACTGAAGCTTTCTTT. Translated: CASNSFQVNTEAFF.

The chain links TRBV30 to TRBJ2-5; TRBD2 aligns across 7 bases. The germline V gene has CDR1 GTSNPN and CDR2 SVGIG (reference sequence). V gave up 5 bases and J gave up 2 bases; unmatched junction bases: 11. CDR3 length equals 15 residues. CDR3: CAWAGSAGVQETQYF. For the CDR3, the DNA is TGTGCCTGGGCCGGATCGGCGGGAGTACAAGAGACCCAGTACTTC.

This sequence joins TRBV9 and TRBJ1-2; 7 bases match TRBD1. The CDR3 has 18 residues. Germline V gene lookup returns CDR1 SGDLS and CDR2 YYNGEE. V lost 8 bases to trimming and J lost 6 bases; unmatched junction nucleotides: 25. CDR3 in DNA: TGTGCCAGGCCCCTTGGACCCCCCCGACAGGGTTTTTTCCATGGCTACACCTTC. Translation: CARPLGPPRQGFFHGYTF. The full variable domain, its missing parts supplied by reference TRBV9 and TRBJ1-2, is DSGVTQTPKHLITATGQRVTLRCSPRSGDLSVYWYQQSLDQGLQFLIQYYNGEERAKGNILERFSAQQFPDLHSELNLSSLELGDSALYFCARPLGPPRQGFFHGYTFGSGTRLTVV.

This rearrangement joins TRBV5-4 to TRBJ1-1; 7 nucleotides line up with TRBD1. The ends lost 3 bases at V and 3 bases at J; junction bases unmatched: 5. The CDR3 is 14 residues long. The germline CDR1 and CDR2 sequences are SGHNT and YYREEE (reference sequence). The CDR3 loop is CASSSTGTDTEAFF. In DNA, the CDR3 is TGTGCCAGCAGCTCGACAGGGACGGACACTGAAGCTTTCTTT. Drawing the rest from reference TRBV5-4 and TRBJ1-1, the complete variable domain is ETGVTQSPTHLIKTRGQQVTLRCSSQSGHNTVSWYQQALGQGPQFIFQYYREEENGRGNFPPRFSGLQFPNYSSELNVNALELDDSALYLCASSSTGTDTEAFFGQGTRLTVV.

The chain uses TRBV5-1 and TRBJ1-4; D remains ambiguous. This CDR3 region has 14 residues. In germline, CDR1 is SGHRS, CDR2 YFSETQ. The V end lost 3 bases, the J end lost 3 bases, and 9 bases lay between the germline ends. CDR3 sequence: CASSSGVPNEKLFF. CDR3 coding DNA: TGCGCCAGCAGCTCCGGTGTTCCTAATGAAAAACTGTTTTTT.

The sample holds one count of this clone. V is TRBV5-6 and J is TRBJ2-1; no reliable D call. Germline V CDR1 and CDR2: SGHDT, YYEEEE. This CDR3 region has 12 residues. V lost 2 bases and J 8 bases, leaving 8 bases between the germline ends. The CDR3 loop reads CASSFGSYEQFF. DNA for the CDR3: TGTGCCAGCAGCTTCGGAAGTTATGAGCAGTTCTTC.